A selection of T cell receptor beta chains follows, all from one sample in a study of radiotherapy plus CTLA-4 blockade in lung cancer. Only in-frame clones appear in the TCRdb table, and some are missing; sequencing was by immunoSEQ multiplex PCR. The repertoire holds 100,000 to 150,000 clones, with 78% as singletons. The material sequenced was peripheral blood, taken from a patient treated with radiotherapy plus ipilimumab. These receptors all stem from a human donor with non-small cell lung cancer who had a partial response to radiotherapy plus ipilimumab. Both conserved end residues are part of each CDR3. A D gene is named only where the DNA matches it firmly. Clone sizes are given selectively: once, few, many, or a class where the clone is expanded.

J,D,size,V,CDR3,DNA
TRBJ1-5,NA,few,TRBV16,CASSPGGSNQPQHF,TGTGCCAGCAGCCCCGGGGGATCGAATCAGCCCCAGCATTTT
TRBJ1-5,NA,NA,TRBV16,CASSQSPQGFQPQHF,TGTGCCAGCAGCCAATCACCCCAGGGTTTTCAGCCCCAGCATTTT
TRBJ2-7,NA,NA,TRBV5-1,CASSFSLGLSYEQYF,TGCGCCAGCAGCTTTTCACTAGGACTCTCCTACGAGCAGTACTTC
TRBJ1-2,NA,NA,TRBV21-1,CASRGGRTGYTF,TGTGCCAGCAGGGGGGGGCGGACGGGCTACACCTTC
TRBJ2-3,NA,NA,TRBV6-1,CASRGGGRGDTQYF,TGTGCCAGCAGGGGAGGAGGACGTGGAGATACGCAGTATTTT
TRBJ1-2,NA,NA,TRBV5-6,CASSLSGGYTF,TGTGCCAGCAGCTTGTCAGGCGGCTACACCTTC
TRBJ2-3,NA,NA,TRBV6-1,CASSVYGADTQYF,TGTGCCAGCAGTGTATACGGAGCAGATACGCAGTATTTT
TRBJ1-3,NA,NA,TRBV28,CASSLGGRVHTIYF,TGTGCCAGCAGTTTAGGGGGGAGGGTACACACCATATATTTT
TRBJ2-1,NA,NA,TRBV29-1,CSVDVIYNEQFF,TGCAGCGTTGACGTTATCTACAATGAGCAGTTCTTC
TRBJ1-1,NA,NA,TRBV6-5,CASSPTGFGTEAFF,TGTGCCAGCAGCCCTACAGGGTTCGGCACTGAAGCTTTCTTT
TRBJ2-4,TRBD2,NA,TRBV15,CATSPAPGGRFDIQYF,TGTGCCACCAGCCCAGCCCCGGGAGGGCGCTTCGACATTCAGTACTTC
TRBJ2-5,NA,NA,TRBV9,CASSVAPTVQQETQYF,TGTGCCAGCAGCGTAGCCCCGACAGTCCAGCAAGAGACCCAGTACTTC
TRBJ2-5,TRBD2,NA,TRBV5-1,CASSLSKTSGSGETQYF,TGCGCCAGCAGCTTATCCAAGACTAGCGGGAGCGGGGAGACCCAGTACTTC
TRBJ1-2,TRBD1,NA,TRBV7-9,CASSRGQTPNYGYTF,TGTGCCAGCAGCCGGGGACAGACACCTAACTATGGCTACACCTTC
TRBJ1-2,TRBD1,NA,TRBV4-3,CASSQPEGAGGYTF,TGCGCCAGCAGCCAACCAGAGGGGGCAGGAGGCTACACCTTC
TRBJ2-1,NA,NA,TRBV28,CASSLFSGGNNEQFF,TGTGCCAGCAGTTTATTTTCCGGGGGTAACAATGAGCAGTTCTTC